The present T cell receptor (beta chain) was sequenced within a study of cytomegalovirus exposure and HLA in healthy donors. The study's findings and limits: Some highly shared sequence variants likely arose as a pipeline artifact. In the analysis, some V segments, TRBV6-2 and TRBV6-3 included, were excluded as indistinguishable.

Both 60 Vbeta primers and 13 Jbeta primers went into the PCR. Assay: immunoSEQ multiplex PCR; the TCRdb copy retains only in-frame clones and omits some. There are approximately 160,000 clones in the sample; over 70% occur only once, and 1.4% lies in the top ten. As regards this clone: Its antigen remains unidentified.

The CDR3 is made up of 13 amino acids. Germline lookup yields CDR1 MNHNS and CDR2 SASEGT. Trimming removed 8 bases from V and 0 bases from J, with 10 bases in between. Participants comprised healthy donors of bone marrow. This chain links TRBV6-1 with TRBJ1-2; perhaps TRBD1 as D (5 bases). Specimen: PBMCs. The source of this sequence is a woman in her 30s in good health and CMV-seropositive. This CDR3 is CASSRAANYGYTF. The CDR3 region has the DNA TGTGCCAGCTCCAGGGCAGCTAACTATGGCTACACCTTC.